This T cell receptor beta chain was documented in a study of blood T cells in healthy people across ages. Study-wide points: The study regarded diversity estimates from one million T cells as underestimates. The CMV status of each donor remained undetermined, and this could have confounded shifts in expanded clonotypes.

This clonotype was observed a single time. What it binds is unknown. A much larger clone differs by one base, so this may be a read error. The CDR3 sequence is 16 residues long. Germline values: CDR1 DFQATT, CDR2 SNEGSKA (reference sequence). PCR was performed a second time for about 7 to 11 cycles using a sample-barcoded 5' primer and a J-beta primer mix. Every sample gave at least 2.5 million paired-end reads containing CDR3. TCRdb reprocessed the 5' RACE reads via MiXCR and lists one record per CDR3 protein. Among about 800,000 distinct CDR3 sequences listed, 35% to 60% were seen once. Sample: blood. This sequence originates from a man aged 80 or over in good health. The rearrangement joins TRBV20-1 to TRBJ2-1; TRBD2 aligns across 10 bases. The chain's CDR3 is CGAGQRSSGSVNEQFF. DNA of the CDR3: TGCGGTGCTGGACAGAGGTCTAGCGGGAGTGTGAATGAGCAGTTCTTC.